This TCR beta chain stems from a study of cytomegalovirus exposure and HLA in healthy donors. Study-wide points: Published work reported that the classifier diagnosed cytomegalovirus status with high specificity and sensitivity. An ancestry cluster, one associated with Asian ancestry, reportedly showed fewer N-insertions than the approximately 670-donor mean in a later analysis.

This PCR relied on a set of 60 Vbeta primers and 13 Jbeta primers. The repertoire was sequenced with immunoSEQ multiplex PCR; TCRdb's copy has only in-frame clones and lacks some. The sample consists of fewer than 250,000 clones, 80% to 85% of them appearing once. The germline V and J ends were trimmed by 1 base and 4 bases, with 10 bases remaining between them. Germline loops: CDR1 SGHDN, CDR2 FVKESK. This CDR3 region has 14 residues. Remarks on this clone: The antigen remains undetermined.

Sequenced sample: PBMCs. This receptor was identified in a woman aged 35 to 49 in good health and CMV-seronegative. The chain recombines TRBV14 with TRBJ2-5; D gene ambiguous. The CDR3 DNA follows: TGTGCCAGCAGCCAAGCCTATGTGCGAGAGACCCAGTACTTC. Translating gives CASSQAYVRETQYF.